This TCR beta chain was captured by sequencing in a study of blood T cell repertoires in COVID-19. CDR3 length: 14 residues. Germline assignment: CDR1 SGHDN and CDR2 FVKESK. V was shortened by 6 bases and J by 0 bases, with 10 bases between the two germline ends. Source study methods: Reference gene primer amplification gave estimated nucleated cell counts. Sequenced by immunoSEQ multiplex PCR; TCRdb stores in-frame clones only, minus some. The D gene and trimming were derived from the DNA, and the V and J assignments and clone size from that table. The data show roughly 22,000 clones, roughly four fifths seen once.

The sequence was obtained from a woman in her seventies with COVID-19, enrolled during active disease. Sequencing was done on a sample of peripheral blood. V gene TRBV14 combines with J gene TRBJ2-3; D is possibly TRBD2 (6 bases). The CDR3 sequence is CASRSGVSTDTQYF. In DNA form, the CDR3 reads TGTGCCAGCAGGTCGGGAGTCAGCACAGATACGCAGTATTTT.